Listed below are T cell receptor beta chains from one sample, sequenced in a study of blood T cell repertoires in COVID-19. Some clones are missing from TCRdb's copy, which holds only in-frame ones; the method was immunoSEQ multiplex PCR. The profile covers about 73,000 clones, with approximately 80% appearing a single time and more than 2% taken by the ten largest. Sequencing input: peripheral blood. These receptors came from a man older than 75 with active or convalescent COVID-19. The CDR3 runs from the conserved cysteine through the conserved F or W. The D gene is left open where the match is weak. Not all rows give a size; the values are once, few, many and, for expanded clones, a class.

clone_size	v_call	j_call	cdr3_length	d_call	cdr3_nt	cdr3_aa
.	TRBV6-5	TRBJ2-4	13	TRBD1	TGTGCCAGCAGCAGAGGACAGGGGGACATTCAGTACTTC	CASSRGQGDIQYF
.	TRBV11-3	TRBJ2-1	15	.	TGTGCCAGCAGCCGAGTGGCAGGCACCTACAATGAGCAGTTCTTC	CASSRVAGTYNEQFF
.	TRBV29-1	TRBJ2-1	15	TRBD2	TGCAGCGTCCTGCCTTTGACTAGCGGGAGTTTTGAGCAGTTCTTC	CSVLPLTSGSFEQFF
.	TRBV6-6	TRBJ1-2	14	TRBD1	TGTGCCAGCAGCTTAGACAGGGGGGGCTATGGCTACACCTTC	CASSLDRGGYGYTF
.	TRBV10-3	TRBJ2-7	11	.	TGTGCCATCAGTGAGTTACGGGAGCAGTACTTC	CAISELREQYF
.	TRBV29-1	TRBJ1-1	12	TRBD1	TGCAGCGTCGGACAGGGTGGCACTGAAGCTTTCTTT	CSVGQGGTEAFF
.	TRBV5-4	TRBJ2-7	16	TRBD2	TGTGCCAGCAGCTTGGAGTTAGCGGGAGTAGGCTACGAGCAGTACTTC	CASSLELAGVGYEQYF
.	TRBV29-1	TRBJ1-2	13	.	TGCAGCGTTGATCGGGGTGGTCACTATGGCTACACCTTC	CSVDRGGHYGYTF
large	TRBV4-1	TRBJ1-3	16	.	TGCGCCAGCAGCCATCCTACAGGGCTATCTGGAAACACCATATATTTT	CASSHPTGLSGNTIYF
.	TRBV7-6	TRBJ2-7	16	.	TGTGCCAGCAGCTTAAGGGGCGGAAGGGCTCCCTACGAGCAGTACTTC	CASSLRGGRAPYEQYF
few	TRBV7-9	TRBJ2-5	16	TRBD1	TGTGCCAGCAGCTTAGGCGTCAGGGGGCGGGTAGAGACCCAGTACTTC	CASSLGVRGRVETQYF
.	TRBV15	TRBJ2-7	19	TRBD2	TGTGCCACCAGCAGTACCGGGACTAGCGGGGGCGACAGCTCCTACGAGCAGTACTTC	CATSSTGTSGGDSSYEQYF
.	TRBV13	TRBJ2-3	16	TRBD2	TGTGCCAGCAGCTTAAGGGTAGCGGGTAGCACAGATACGCAGTATTTT	CASSLRVAGSTDTQYF
.	TRBV30	TRBJ2-6	16	TRBD1	TGTGCCTGGAGAGCAGGGGGCTTGTCTGGGGCCAACGTCCTGACTTTC	CAWRAGGLSGANVLTF
once	TRBV27	TRBJ2-7	14	.	TGTGCCAGCAGGCCAAGCCTAGCAGCCTACGAGCAGTACTTC	CASRPSLAAYEQYF
once	TRBV2	TRBJ2-7	15	.	TGTGCCAGCAGTGGGCCCCGGGACTTATCCTACGAGCAGTACTTC	CASSGPRDLSYEQYF
.	TRBV28	TRBJ2-3	15	.	TGTGCCAGCAGTTCCCCTCGTGGACAGACAGATACGCAGTATTTT	CASSSPRGQTDTQYF
.	TRBV7-9	TRBJ2-5	14	TRBD1	TGTGCCAGCAGCTTTCGGACAGGGCGAGAGACCCAGTACTTC	CASSFRTGRETQYF
once	TRBV6-5	TRBJ2-2	14	TRBD1	TGTGCCAGCATTGGGACAGGGAACACCGGGGAGCTGTTTTTT	CASIGTGNTGELFF
.	TRBV19	TRBJ1-4	16	TRBD1	TGTGCCAGCGCCTCCGGGACAGCTGCCTCTAATGAAAAACTGTTTTTT	CASASGTAASNEKLFF
.	TRBV29-1	TRBJ1-2	12	TRBD1	TGCAGCGTTGCCCCGACAGGGGGTGGCTACACCTTC	CSVAPTGGGYTF
.	TRBV15	TRBJ1-3	14	.	TGTGCCACCAGCAGCCGGGGGTCTGGAAACACCATATATTTT	CATSSRGSGNTIYF
few	TRBV11-3	TRBJ1-1	13	.	TGTGCCAGCAGCTCATTTCAGGGGACTGAAGCTTTCTTT	CASSSFQGTEAFF
.	TRBV7-2	TRBJ1-1	14	.	TGTGCCAGCAGTAACGGCGGAACGAACACTGAAGCTTTCTTT	CASSNGGTNTEAFF
.	TRBV7-9	TRBJ1-1	18	.	TGTGCCAGCAGCGCTTGGCCCCAAATTCCAGGGGTTCACACTGAAGCTTTCTTT	CASSAWPQIPGVHTEAFF
.	TRBV30	TRBJ2-3	14	TRBD1	TGTGCCTGGGCGACAGGGTCTGGCACAGATACGCAGTATTTT	CAWATGSGTDTQYF
.	TRBV3-1/TRBV3-2	TRBJ1-2	13	.	TGTGCCAGCAGCCCTTCCACAGGGAATGGCTACACCTTC	CASSPSTGNGYTF
once	TRBV30	TRBJ2-2	14	.	TGTGCCTGGAGGACAGGCACGAACACCGGGGAGCTGTTTTTT	CAWRTGTNTGELFF
.	TRBV5-1	TRBJ2-2	16	.	TGCGCCAGCAGCCCCCAGGGAGGCCGAGGCACCGGGGAGCTGTTTTTT	CASSPQGGRGTGELFF
.	TRBV27	TRBJ2-5	14	TRBD1	TGTGCCAGCAGTTCACAGGGGCAAAGTGAGACCCAGTACTTC	CASSSQGQSETQYF
.	TRBV6-2/TRBV6-3	TRBJ2-7	13	.	TGTGCCAGCAGCTCCCGCGGCTCCTACGAGCAGTACTTC	CASSSRGSYEQYF
.	TRBV18	TRBJ2-4	14	.	TGTGCCAGCTCTCGAAGTGGGGGCGCGGACATTCAGTACTTC	CASSRSGGADIQYF
.	TRBV3-1/TRBV3-2	TRBJ2-4	14	.	TGTGCCAGCAGCCAAGATCTAGCCAAAAACATTCAGTACTTC	CASSQDLAKNIQYF
.	TRBV7-6	TRBJ1-4	15	TRBD1	TGTGCCAGCAGCTTAGCTCCTACAGGGGGTGAAAAACTGTTTTTT	CASSLAPTGGEKLFF
few	TRBV30	TRBJ1-1	14	TRBD1	TGTGCCTGGAGAGAGACAGGGCGGAACACTGAAGCTTTCTTT	CAWRETGRNTEAFF
.	TRBV5-4	TRBJ2-3	16	.	TGTGCCAGCAGCTTAGCGAGATGGCAGAATCCAGATACGCAGTATTTT	CASSLARWQNPDTQYF
.	TRBV29-1	TRBJ2-1	15	TRBD1	TGCAGCGTGGCTCTTAGGGGGCCCAAAGGCAATGAGCAGTTCTTC	CSVALRGPKGNEQFF
few	TRBV11-2	TRBJ2-7	12	.	TGTGCCAGCAGCCCCGGAGGCTACGAGCAGTACTTC	CASSPGGYEQYF
.	TRBV7-2	TRBJ2-1	12	.	TGTGCCAGCAGCCTACAGGGATACGAGCAGTTCTTC	CASSLQGYEQFF
.	TRBV5-1	TRBJ2-7	15	.	TGCGCCAGCAGCTTGGATGCGGAATCGTACTACGAGCAGTACTTC	CASSLDAESYYEQYF
.	TRBV7-2	TRBJ2-7	15	.	TGTGCCAGCAGCTTAGGGGGGGACAGCTCCTACGAGCAGTACTTC	CASSLGGDSSYEQYF